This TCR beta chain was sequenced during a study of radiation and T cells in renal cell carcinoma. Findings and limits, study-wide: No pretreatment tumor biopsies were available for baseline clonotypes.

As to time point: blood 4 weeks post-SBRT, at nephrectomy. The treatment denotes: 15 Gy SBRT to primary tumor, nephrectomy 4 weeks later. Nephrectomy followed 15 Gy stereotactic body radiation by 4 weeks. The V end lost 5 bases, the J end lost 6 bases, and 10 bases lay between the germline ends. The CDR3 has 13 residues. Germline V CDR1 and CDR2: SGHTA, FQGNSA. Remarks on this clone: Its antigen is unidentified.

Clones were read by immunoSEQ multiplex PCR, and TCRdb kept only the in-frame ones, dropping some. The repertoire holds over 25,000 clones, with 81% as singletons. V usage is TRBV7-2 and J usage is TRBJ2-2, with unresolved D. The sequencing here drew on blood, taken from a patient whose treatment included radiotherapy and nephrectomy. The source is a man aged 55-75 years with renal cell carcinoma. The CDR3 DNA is TGTGCCAGCAGCGTGGGCCCCGCCGGGGAGCTGTTTTTT. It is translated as CASSVGPAGELFF.